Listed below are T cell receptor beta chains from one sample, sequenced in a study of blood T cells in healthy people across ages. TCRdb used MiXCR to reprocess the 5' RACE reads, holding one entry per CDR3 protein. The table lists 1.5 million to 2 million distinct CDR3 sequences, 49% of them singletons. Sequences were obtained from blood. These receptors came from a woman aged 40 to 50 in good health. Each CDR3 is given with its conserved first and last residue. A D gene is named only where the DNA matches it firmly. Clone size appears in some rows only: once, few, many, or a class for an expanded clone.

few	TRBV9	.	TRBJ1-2	CASSVDGGSYGYTF	TGTGCCAGCAGCGTAGATGGGGGGAGCTATGGCTACACCTTC
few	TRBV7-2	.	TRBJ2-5	CASSLLGAGGETQYF	TGTGCCAGCAGCTTATTAGGGGCCGGGGGAGAGACCCAGTACTTC
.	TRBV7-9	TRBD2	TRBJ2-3	CASSFVRGSGDTQYF	TGTGCCAGCAGCTTCGTGCGGGGGAGTGGAGATACGCAGTATTTT
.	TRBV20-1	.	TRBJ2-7	CSARFMGYEQYF	TGCAGTGCTAGATTCATGGGGTACGAGCAGTACTTC
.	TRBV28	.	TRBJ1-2	CASTGSRLDGYTF	TGTGCCAGCACGGGCAGCCGCCTAGATGGCTACACCTTC
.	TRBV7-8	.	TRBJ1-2	CASTLRGKDGYTF	TGTGCCAGCACGCTGAGGGGGAAGGATGGCTACACCTTC
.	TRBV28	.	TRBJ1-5	CASDGSRDQPQHF	TGTGCCAGCGACGGCAGCCGGGATCAGCCCCAGCATTTT
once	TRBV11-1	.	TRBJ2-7	CASSVERGASSYEQYF	TGTGCCAGCAGCGTAGAGAGGGGCGCAAGTTCCTACGAGCAGTACTTC
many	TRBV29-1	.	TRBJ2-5	CSVVFQTLGATQYF	TGCAGCGTTGTTTTTCAGACCCTGGGCGCGACCCAGTACTTC
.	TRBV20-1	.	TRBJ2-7	CSAWTDPSYEQYF	TGCAGTGCTTGGACGGATCCCTCCTACGAGCAGTACTTC
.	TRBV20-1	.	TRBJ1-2	CSDRTNYGYTF	TGCAGTGACAGGACAAACTATGGCTACACCTTC
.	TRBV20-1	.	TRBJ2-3	CSASDLLTGTQYF	TGCAGTGCTAGTGATCTTTTGACCGGTACGCAGTATTTT
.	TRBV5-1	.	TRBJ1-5	CASSEQGPNQPQHF	TGCGCCAGCAGCGAACAGGGTCCCAATCAGCCCCAGCATTTT
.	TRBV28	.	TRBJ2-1	CASLIHPNEQFF	TGTGCCAGCCTCATCCACCCCAATGAGCAGTTCTTC
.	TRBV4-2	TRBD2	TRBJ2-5	CASSQGGASGSQETQYF	TGTGCCAGCAGCCAAGGGGGCGCTAGCGGGAGTCAAGAGACCCAGTACTTC
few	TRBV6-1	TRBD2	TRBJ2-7	CASTPNTSGSYEQYF	TGTGCCAGCACCCCAAATACTAGCGGATCCTACGAGCAGTACTTC
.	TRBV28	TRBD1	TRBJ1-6	CASTYGQGAINNSPLHF	TGTGCCAGCACCTACGGACAGGGGGCCATTAATAATTCACCCCTCCACTTT
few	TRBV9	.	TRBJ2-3	CASSAGDRYTDTQYF	TGTGCCAGCAGCGCCGGAGACAGATACACAGATACGCAGTATTTT
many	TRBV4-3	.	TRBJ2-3	CASSQDRVSTDTQYF	TGCGCCAGCAGCCAAGACAGGGTTAGCACAGATACGCAGTATTTT
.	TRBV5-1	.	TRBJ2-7	CASSLEWGNEQYF	TGCGCCAGCAGCTTGGAATGGGGTAATGAGCAGTACTTC
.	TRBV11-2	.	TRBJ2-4	CASSLGAQKNIQYF	TGTGCCAGCAGCTTGGGGGCCCAGAAAAACATTCAGTACTTC
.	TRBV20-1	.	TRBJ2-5	CSARAGSRETQYF	TGCAGTGCTAGAGCAGGGTCTCGAGAGACCCAGTACTTC
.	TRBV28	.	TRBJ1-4	CASLRTNEKLFF	TGTGCCAGTCTGAGAACTAATGAAAAACTGTTTTTT
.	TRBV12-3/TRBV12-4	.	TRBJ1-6	CASSLYATPASPLHF	TGTGCCAGCAGTTTATACGCTACACCCGCTTCACCCCTCCACTTT
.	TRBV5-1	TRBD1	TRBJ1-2	CASGETGGFGYTF	TGCGCCAGCGGCGAAACAGGGGGCTTTGGCTACACCTTC
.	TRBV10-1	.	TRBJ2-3	CASRSQGSADTQYF	TGCGCCAGCAGAAGCCAGGGGTCCGCAGATACGCAGTATTTT
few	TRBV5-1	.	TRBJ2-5	CASSLMGSQETQYF	TGCGCCAGCAGCTTGATGGGGTCCCAAGAGACCCAGTACTTC
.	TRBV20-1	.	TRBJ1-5	CSARDLTDQPQHF	TGCAGTGCTAGAGATCTTACAGACCAGCCCCAGCATTTT
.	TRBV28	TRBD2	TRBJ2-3	CASSLWGVSSGGADTQYF	TGTGCCAGCAGTTTATGGGGCGTTTCTAGCGGGGGGGCGGATACGCAGTATTTT
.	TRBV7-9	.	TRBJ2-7	CASSLGWDTAYEQYF	TGTGCCAGCAGCTTAGGATGGGACACTGCCTACGAGCAGTACTTC
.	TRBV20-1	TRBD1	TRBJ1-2	CSALRQGGMFYGYTF	TGCAGTGCTCTTCGACAGGGGGGAATGTTCTATGGCTACACCTTC
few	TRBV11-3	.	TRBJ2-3	CASSRMSTDTQYF	TGTGCCAGCAGCCGGATGTCGACAGATACGCAGTATTTT
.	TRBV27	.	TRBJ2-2	CASQTIGTGELFF	TGTGCCAGTCAAACGATTGGCACCGGGGAGCTGTTTTTT
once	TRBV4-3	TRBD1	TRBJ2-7	CASSQGTGSREEAQYF	TGCGCCAGCAGCCAAGGGACAGGGTCGAGGGAAGAGGCCCAGTACTTC
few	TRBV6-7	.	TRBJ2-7	CASSSLGRGLLFSYEQYF	TGTGCCAGCAGTTCGCTAGGGCGGGGGCTCCTCTTCTCCTACGAGCAGTACTTC
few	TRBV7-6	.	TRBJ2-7	CASSLSSVISYEQYF	TGTGCCAGCAGCTTATCTTCGGTAATCTCCTACGAGCAGTACTTC
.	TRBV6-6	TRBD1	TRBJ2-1	CASRSRQGASYNEQFF	TGTGCCAGCAGATCCAGACAGGGGGCATCCTACAATGAGCAGTTCTTC
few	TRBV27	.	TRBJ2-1	CASTPSSYNEQFF	TGTGCCAGCACCCCGAGCTCCTACAATGAGCAGTTCTTC
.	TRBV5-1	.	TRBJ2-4	CASNPGGVQNIQYF	TGCGCCAGCAATCCCGGGGGCGTGCAAAACATTCAGTACTTC
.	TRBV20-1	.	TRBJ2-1	CSTSGLTNNEQFF	TGCAGTACATCGGGACTTACTAACAATGAGCAGTTCTTC
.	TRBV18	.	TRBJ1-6	CASSTTKTDSPLHF	TGTGCCAGCTCAACAACCAAAACGGATTCACCCCTCCACTTT
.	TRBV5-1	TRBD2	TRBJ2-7	CASSAGTSGGSYEQYF	TGCGCCAGCAGCGCCGGGACTAGCGGGGGTTCCTACGAGCAGTACTTC
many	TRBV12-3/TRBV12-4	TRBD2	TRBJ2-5	CASSFRGGAETQYF	TGTGCCAGCAGTTTCCGCGGGGGGGCGGAGACCCAGTACTTC